This TCR beta chain was identified during a study of regulatory T cells in long-lasting Graves disease. Broader study findings: When disease was persistent, TRBV28, TRBJ1-2 and TRBJ2-5 were the favored segments. The persistent group shared 2,500 or so public clonotypes, more than the approximately 890 shared by new patients.

With respect to this clonotype: Its antigen is not known.

The sample's time point: newly diagnosed GD, antithyroid drugs for less than 3 months. TCR sequences were obtained from RNA taken from PBMCs. The trim removed 0 bases at V and 1 base at J, leaving 4 bases unmatched. The CDR3 totals 16 residues. CDR1 and CDR2 from the germline V gene are DFQATT and SNEGSKA (reference sequence). CDR3 regions were amplified by Arm-PCR using iRepertoire HTBI primers to build TCR beta libraries. In TCRdb, the multiplex PCR reads were re-called with MiXCR into one record per CDR3 protein. The sample includes about 560,000 distinct CDR3 sequences, 15% to 20% of them seen just once. The sample also formed part of further work on T cells in Graves' hyperthyroidism and ophthalmopathy. As that study records: Diagnoses used clinical symptoms, serum thyroxine and TRAb, thyroid ultrasound and orbital computed tomography. First-round RT-PCR of the TCR CDR3 relied on the HTBI primer set.

The receptor was derived from a man younger than 30 with Graves disease. The chain has TRBV20-1 and TRBJ2-2, with 8 bases identical to TRBD1. The source material was peripheral blood mononuclear cells (PBMCs), sampled at new diagnosis, from a patient treated with antithyroid drugs. CDR3 residues: CSARDPGTGNTGELFF. The CDR3 bases are TGCAGTGCTAGAGATCCCGGGACAGGGAACACCGGGGAGCTGTTTTTT.